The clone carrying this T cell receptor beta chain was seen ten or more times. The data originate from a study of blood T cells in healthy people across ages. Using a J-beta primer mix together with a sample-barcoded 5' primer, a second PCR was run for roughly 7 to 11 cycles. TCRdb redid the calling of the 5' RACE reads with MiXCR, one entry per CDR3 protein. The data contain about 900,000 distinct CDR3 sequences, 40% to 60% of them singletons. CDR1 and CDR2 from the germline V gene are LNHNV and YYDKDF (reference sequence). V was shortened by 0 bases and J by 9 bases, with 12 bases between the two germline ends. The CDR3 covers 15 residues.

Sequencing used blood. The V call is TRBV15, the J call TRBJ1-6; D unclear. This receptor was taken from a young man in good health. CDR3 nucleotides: TGTGCCACCAGCAGAGATCGAACAGTTGCTTCACCCCTCCACTTT. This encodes CATSRDRTVASPLHF. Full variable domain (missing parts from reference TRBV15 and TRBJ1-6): DAMVIQNPRYQVTQFGKPVTLSCSQTLNHNVMYWYQQKSSQAPKLLFHYYDKDFNNEADTPDNFQSRRPNTSFCFLDIRSPGLGDTAMYLCATSRDRTVASPLHFGNGTRLTVT.